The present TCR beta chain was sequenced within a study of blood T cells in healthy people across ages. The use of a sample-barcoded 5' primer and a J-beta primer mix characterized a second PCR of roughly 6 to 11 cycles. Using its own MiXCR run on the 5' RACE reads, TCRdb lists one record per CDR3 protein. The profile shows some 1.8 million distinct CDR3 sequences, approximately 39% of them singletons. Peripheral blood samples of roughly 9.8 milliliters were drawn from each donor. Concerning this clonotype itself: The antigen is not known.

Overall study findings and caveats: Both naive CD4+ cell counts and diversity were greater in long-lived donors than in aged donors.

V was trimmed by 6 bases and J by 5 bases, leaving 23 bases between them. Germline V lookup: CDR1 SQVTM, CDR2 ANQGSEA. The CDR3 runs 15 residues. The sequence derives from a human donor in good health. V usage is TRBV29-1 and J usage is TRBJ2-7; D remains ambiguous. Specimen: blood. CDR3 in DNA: TGCAGCGTCCGAGAGCCGGACGGTCCAGTAAACGAGCAGTACTTC. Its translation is CSVREPDGPVNEQYF.